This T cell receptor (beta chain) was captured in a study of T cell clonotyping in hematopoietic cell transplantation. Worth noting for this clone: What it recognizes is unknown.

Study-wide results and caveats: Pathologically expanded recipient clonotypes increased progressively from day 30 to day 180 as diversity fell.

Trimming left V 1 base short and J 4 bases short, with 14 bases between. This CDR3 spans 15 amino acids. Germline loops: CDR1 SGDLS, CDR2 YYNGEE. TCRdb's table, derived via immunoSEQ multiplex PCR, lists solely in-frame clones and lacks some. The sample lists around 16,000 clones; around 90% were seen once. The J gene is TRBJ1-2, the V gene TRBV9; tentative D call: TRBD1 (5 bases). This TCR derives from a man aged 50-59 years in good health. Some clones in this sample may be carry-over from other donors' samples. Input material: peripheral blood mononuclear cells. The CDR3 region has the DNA TGTGCCAGCAGCGTAATAGGAGACAGCCGCTATGGCTACACCTTC. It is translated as CASSVIGDSRYGYTF. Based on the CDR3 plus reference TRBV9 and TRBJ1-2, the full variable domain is DSGVTQTPKHLITATGQRVTLRCSPRSGDLSVYWYQQSLDQGLQFLIQYYNGEERAKGNILERFSAQQFPDLHSELNLSSLELGDSALYFCASSVIGDSRYGYTFGSGTRLTVV.